The 13 T cell receptor beta chains listed next were all sequenced from one sample in a study of blood T cells in healthy people across ages. With a J-beta primer mix and a sample-barcoded 5' primer, a second PCR ran about 7 to 11 cycles. TCRdb reanalysed the 5' RACE reads using MiXCR and keeps one entry per CDR3 protein. The data show about 930,000 distinct CDR3 sequences, 29% seen once. In addition, the sample was reused for a study of T cells of mothers and their children.

The source material was blood. These receptors all stem from a middle-aged woman in good health.

This clonotype occurred many times. This chain links TRBV7-9 with TRBJ1-1; possibly TRBD1 for D (6 bases). The CDR3 extends over 14 amino acids. Germline assignment: CDR1 SEHNR and CDR2 FQNEAQ (reference sequence). Trimming removed 1 base at V and 6 bases at J, with 12 bases between. CDR3 coding DNA: TGTGCCAGCAGCTTAGAGGGGGTAATGGCTGAAGCTTTCTTT. This translates into CASSLEGVMAEAFF.

This clonotype was seen a few times. V and J are TRBV5-4 and TRBJ1-1; a weak D match, TRBD1 (5 bases). This CDR3 has 15 residues. V shed 4 bases and J shed 0 bases, with 13 bases lying between them. CDR1 and CDR2 from the germline V gene are SGHNT and YYREEE (reference sequence). For the CDR3, the DNA is TGTGCCAGCAGCGGACCGGGACGGTTGAACACTGAAGCTTTCTTT. Protein: CASSGPGRLNTEAFF.

This clonotype was picked up many times. The chain recombines TRBV6-6 with TRBJ1-2, with D perhaps TRBD1 (5 bases). Trimming took off 6 bases at V and 4 bases at J, with 15 bases between the two ends. The length of the CDR3 is 14 residues. CDR1 is MNHNY, CDR2 SVGAGI, per germline (reference sequence). CDR3 DNA: TGTGCCAGCAGAACCCAGGGTGTAATCTATGGCTACACCTTC. Protein sequence: CASRTQGVIYGYTF.

This clonotype has ten or more counts. This sequence joins TRBV6-6 and TRBJ1-2; no reliable D call. The CDR3 extends over 13 amino acids. Trimming cost V 0 bases and J 5 bases, with 7 bases left between them. Germline V CDR1 and CDR2: MNHNY, SVGAGI (reference sequence). CDR3 sequence: CASSYSPSYGYTF. In nucleotides, the CDR3 is TGTGCCAGCAGTTACTCCCCCTCTTATGGCTACACCTTC.

There are a few counts of this clonotype. The chain is built from TRBV11-2 and TRBJ2-1, with 11 bases matching TRBD1. CDR1 SGHAT and CDR2 FQNNGV come from the germline V gene. V lost 5 bases to trimming and J lost 5 bases; unmatched junction nucleotides: 8. The CDR3 covers 16 residues. DNA of the CDR3: TGTGCCAGCAGCCCGCGGGAGGGACAGGGGGACAATGAGCAGTTCTTC. Translation: CASSPREGQGDNEQFF.

The chain uses TRBV27 and TRBJ1-1, with D possibly matching TRBD1 (5 bases). Germline assignment: CDR1 MNHEY and CDR2 SMNVEV (reference sequence). The CDR3 has 14 amino acids. Trimming shortened V by 3 bases and J by 4 bases, and 12 bases separated the two germline ends. CDR3 amino acids: CASSFGGQGTEAFF. The CDR3 DNA is TGTGCCAGCAGTTTCGGTGGGCAGGGCACTGAAGCTTTCTTT.

The chain employs TRBV6-5 and TRBJ2-1, with 8 bases fitting TRBD2. Per the germline V gene, CDR1 is MNHEY and CDR2 is SVGAGI. This CDR3 has 15 residues. Losses at the gene ends were 0 bases for V and 4 bases for J; bases not matched to a gene: 2. The CDR3, as DNA: TGTGCCAGCAGTTACTCGACTAGCGAGTACAATGAGCAGTTCTTC. This encodes CASSYSTSEYNEQFF.

This clonotype occurred many times. The V gene is TRBV7-6, the J gene TRBJ2-5; D uncertain. With 7 bases removed from V and 5 bases from J, the gap between germline ends came to 14 bases. Germline assignment: CDR1 SGHVS and CDR2 FNYEAQ. CDR3 length: 13 residues. This CDR3 is CASNPRSDETQYF. The CDR3, as DNA: TGTGCCAGCAACCCCAGGTCAGATGAGACCCAGTACTTC.

This clonotype was found many times. The J gene is TRBJ1-2, the V gene TRBV20-1; a weak D match, TRBD1 (5 bases). Germline V CDR1 and CDR2: DFQATT, SNEGSKA (reference sequence). Deletions cut 7 bases from V and 8 bases from J, with 17 bases between. This CDR3 has 12 amino acids. The CDR3 DNA follows: TGCAGTGTCAGGGTGGAGGGGAGAGGCTACACCTTC. Protein product: CSVRVEGRGYTF.

This chain joins TRBV7-2 and TRBJ2-7; no clear D gene. Germline CDR1 is SGHTA and CDR2 is FQGNSA. Deletions cut 1 base from V and 6 bases from J, with 7 bases between. The CDR3 is made up of 12 amino acids. This CDR3 reads CASSLEIGEQYF. CDR3 coding DNA: TGTGCCAGCAGCTTAGAAATTGGCGAGCAGTACTTC.

The sample holds many counts of this clonotype. This sequence joins TRBV28 and TRBJ1-1, with D possibly matching TRBD1 (6 bases). V gave up 10 bases and J gave up 1 base, with 16 bases separating them. Per the germline V gene, CDR1 is MDHEN and CDR2 is SYDVKM. This CDR3 is built from 14 residues. CDR3 region: CATTRGQWNTEAFF. The CDR3, as DNA: TGTGCCACCACGCGGGGGCAGTGGAACACTGAAGCTTTCTTT.

This clonotype came up a few times. The rearrangement links TRBV2 to TRBJ1-6; 7 nucleotides align to TRBD1. Germline CDR1 SNHLY, CDR2 FYNNEI. This CDR3 has 14 amino acids. The V gene end was trimmed by 4 bases and the J gene end by 6 bases; junction bases not matched to a gene: 3. The CDR3 DNA reads as TGTGCCAGCAGTGTCAACAGGGGTAATTCACCCCTCCACTTT. It translates to CASSVNRGNSPLHF.

As to this clonotype: At one boundary the junction diverges from the germline segment, which might be a read error. The chain employs TRBV7-9 and TRBJ2-1; 10 bases align to TRBD2. This CDR3 contains 17 residues. Germline V lookup: CDR1 SEHNR, CDR2 FQNEAQ (reference sequence). CDR3 DNA: TGTGTCAGCATCCTAGCGGGAGCCTTTAGCTCCTACAATGAGCAGTTCTTC. Its protein is CVSILAGAFSSYNEQFF. Complete variable domain (other parts from reference TRBV7-9 and TRBJ2-1): DTGVSQNPRHKITKRGQNVTFRCDPISEHNRLYWYRQTLGQGPEFLTYFQNEAQLEKSRLLSDRFSAERPKGSFSTLEIQRTEQGDSAMYLCVSILAGAFSSYNEQFFGPGTRLTVL.